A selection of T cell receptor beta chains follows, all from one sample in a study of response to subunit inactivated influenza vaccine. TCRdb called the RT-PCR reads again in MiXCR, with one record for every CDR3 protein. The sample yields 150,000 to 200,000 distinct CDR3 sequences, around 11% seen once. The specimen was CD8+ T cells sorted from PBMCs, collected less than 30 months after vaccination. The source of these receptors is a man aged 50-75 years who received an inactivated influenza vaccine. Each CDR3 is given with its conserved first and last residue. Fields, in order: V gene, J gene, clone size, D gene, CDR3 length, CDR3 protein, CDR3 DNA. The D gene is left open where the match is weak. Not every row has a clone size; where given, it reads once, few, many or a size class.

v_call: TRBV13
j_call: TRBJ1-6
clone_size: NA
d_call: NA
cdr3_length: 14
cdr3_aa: CASSSGQLNSPLHF
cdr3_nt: TGTGCCAGCAGCTCTGGACAGCTAAATTCACCCCTCCACTTT

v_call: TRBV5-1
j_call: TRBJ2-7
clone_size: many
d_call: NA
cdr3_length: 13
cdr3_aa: CASRPPQGSEQYF
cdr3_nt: TGCGCCAGCAGACCACCTCAGGGGAGCGAGCAGTACTTC

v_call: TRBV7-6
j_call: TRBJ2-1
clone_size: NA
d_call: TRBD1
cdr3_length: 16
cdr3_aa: CASSLSVGTGSDEQFF
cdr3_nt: TGTGCCAGCAGCCTGAGTGTGGGGACAGGGAGTGATGAGCAGTTCTTC

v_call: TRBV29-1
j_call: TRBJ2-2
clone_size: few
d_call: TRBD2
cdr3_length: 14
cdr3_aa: CSVQLAGTDGELFF
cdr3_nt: TGCAGCGTCCAACTAGCGGGGACCGACGGGGAGCTGTTTTTT

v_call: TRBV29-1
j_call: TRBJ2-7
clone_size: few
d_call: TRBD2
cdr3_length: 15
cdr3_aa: CSVEDRASGTYEQYF
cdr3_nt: TGCAGCGTTGAAGATCGGGCTAGCGGGACCTACGAGCAGTACTTC

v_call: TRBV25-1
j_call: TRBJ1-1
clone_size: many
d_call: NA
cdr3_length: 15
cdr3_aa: CASSEVGPQNTEAFF
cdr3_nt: TGTGCCAGCAGTGAAGTGGGACCGCAGAACACTGAAGCTTTCTTT

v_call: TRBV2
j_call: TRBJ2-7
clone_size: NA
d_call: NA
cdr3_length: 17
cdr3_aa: CASTADGAGSLAYEQYF
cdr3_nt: TGTGCCAGCACTGCAGACGGAGCAGGGTCACTCGCTTACGAGCAGTACTTC

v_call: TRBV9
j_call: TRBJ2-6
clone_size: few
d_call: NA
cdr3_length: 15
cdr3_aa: CASSVGGAGANVLTF
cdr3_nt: TGTGCCAGCAGCGTAGGCGGGGCAGGGGCCAACGTCCTGACTTTC

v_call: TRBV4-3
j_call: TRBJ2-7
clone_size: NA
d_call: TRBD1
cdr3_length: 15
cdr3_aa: CASSPGTGVFLEQYF
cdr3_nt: TGCGCCAGCAGCCCCGGGACAGGGGTATTTCTCGAGCAGTACTTC

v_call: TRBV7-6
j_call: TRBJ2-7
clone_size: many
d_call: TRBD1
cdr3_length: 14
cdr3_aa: CASSQTGGGYEQYF
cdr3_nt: TGTGCCAGCAGCCAAACAGGGGGCGGGTACGAGCAGTACTTC

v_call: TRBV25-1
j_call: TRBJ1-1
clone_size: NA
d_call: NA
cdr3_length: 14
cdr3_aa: CASSEGPPVWDAFF
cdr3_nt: TGTGCCAGCAGTGAGGGACCGCCGGTTTGGGATGCTTTCTTT

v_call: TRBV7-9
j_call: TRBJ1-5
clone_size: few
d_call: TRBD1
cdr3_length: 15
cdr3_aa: CASSWGQGGNQPQHF
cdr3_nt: TGTGCCAGCAGCTGGGGACAGGGTGGCAATCAGCCCCAGCATTTT

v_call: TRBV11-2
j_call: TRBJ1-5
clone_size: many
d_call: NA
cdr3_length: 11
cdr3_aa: CASSSHQPQHF
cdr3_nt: TGTGCCAGCAGCTCCCATCAGCCCCAGCATTTT

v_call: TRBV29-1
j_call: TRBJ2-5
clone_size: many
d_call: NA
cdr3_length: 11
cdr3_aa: CSVSIPETQYF
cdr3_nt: TGCAGCGTCAGTATCCCCGAGACCCAGTACTTC

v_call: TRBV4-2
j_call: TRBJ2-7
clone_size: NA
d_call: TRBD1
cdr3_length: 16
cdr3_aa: CASSQEQGPYSYEQYF
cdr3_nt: TGTGCCAGCAGCCAAGAACAGGGGCCTTACTCCTACGAGCAGTACTTC

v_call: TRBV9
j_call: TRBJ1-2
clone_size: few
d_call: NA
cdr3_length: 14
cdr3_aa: CASQPGATNYGYTF
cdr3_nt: TGTGCCAGCCAACCGGGGGCTACTAACTATGGCTACACCTTC

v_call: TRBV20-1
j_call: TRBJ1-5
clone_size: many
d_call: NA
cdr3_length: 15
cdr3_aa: CSARDPDRTRQPQHF
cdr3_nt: TGCAGTGCTAGGGACCCGGACAGAACGAGGCAGCCCCAGCATTTT

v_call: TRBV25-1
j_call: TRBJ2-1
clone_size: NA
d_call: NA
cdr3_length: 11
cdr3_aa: CASSPKVEQFF
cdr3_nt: TGTGCCAGCAGTCCGAAAGTTGAGCAGTTCTTC

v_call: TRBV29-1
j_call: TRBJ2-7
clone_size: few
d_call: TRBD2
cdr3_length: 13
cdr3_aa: CSVGLAGDYEQYF
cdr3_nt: TGCAGCGTTGGACTAGCGGGGGACTACGAGCAGTACTTC

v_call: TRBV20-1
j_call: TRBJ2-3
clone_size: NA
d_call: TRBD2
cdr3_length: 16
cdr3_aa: CSARTPQRGVRDTQYF
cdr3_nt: TGCAGTGCTAGAACGCCCCAGCGGGGGGTTAGGGATACGCAGTATTTT

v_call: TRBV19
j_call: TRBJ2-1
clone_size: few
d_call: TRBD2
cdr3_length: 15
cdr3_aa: CASSIDGGAGNEQFF
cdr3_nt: TGTGCCAGTAGTATAGACGGGGGGGCCGGTAATGAGCAGTTCTTC

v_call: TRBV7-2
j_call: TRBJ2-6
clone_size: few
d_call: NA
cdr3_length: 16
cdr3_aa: CASSLGGMAGANVLTF
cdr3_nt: TGTGCCAGCAGCTTAGGAGGGATGGCTGGGGCCAACGTCCTGACTTTC

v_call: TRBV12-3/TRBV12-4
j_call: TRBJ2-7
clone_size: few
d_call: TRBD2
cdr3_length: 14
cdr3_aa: CASSSVREFYEQYF
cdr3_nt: TGTGCCAGCAGTTCGGTGCGGGAGTTCTACGAGCAGTACTTC

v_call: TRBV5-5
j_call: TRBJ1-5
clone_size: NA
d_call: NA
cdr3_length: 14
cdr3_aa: CASSPGVARGPQHF
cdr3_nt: TGTGCCAGCAGTCCTGGGGTGGCCCGTGGGCCCCAGCATTTT

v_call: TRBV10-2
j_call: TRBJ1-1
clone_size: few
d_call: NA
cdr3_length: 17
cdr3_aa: CASSESMDTGGNTEAFF
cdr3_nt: TGCGCCAGCAGTGAGTCGATGGACACCGGGGGGAACACTGAAGCTTTCTTT

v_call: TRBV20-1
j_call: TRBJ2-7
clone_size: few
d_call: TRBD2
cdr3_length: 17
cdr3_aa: CSARVLPGSGGAEEQYF
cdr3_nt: TGCAGTGCTAGAGTCCTGCCTGGGTCCGGGGGGGCGGAGGAGCAGTACTTC

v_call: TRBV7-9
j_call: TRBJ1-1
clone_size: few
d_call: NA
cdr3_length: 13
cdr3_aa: CASSLRSHAEAFF
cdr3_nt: TGTGCCAGCAGCTTAAGATCTCACGCTGAAGCTTTCTTT

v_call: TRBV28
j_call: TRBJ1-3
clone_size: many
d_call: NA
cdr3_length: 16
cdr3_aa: CASSFPSSEAGNTIYF
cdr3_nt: TGTGCCAGCAGTTTTCCCTCGTCGGAGGCTGGAAACACCATATATTTT

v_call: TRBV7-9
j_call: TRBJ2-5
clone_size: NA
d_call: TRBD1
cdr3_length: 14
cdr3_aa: CASSPGQRWETQYF
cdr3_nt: TGTGCCAGCAGCCCGGGACAGAGGTGGGAGACCCAGTACTTC

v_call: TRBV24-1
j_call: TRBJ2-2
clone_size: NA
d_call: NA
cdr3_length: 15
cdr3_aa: CATSDPITNTGELFF
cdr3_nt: TGTGCCACCAGTGATCCAATCACGAACACCGGGGAGCTGTTTTTT

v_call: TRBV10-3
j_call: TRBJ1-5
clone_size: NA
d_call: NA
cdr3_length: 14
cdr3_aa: CAISGGGGNQPQHF
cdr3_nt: TGTGCCATCAGTGGGGGGGGAGGCAATCAGCCCCAGCATTTT

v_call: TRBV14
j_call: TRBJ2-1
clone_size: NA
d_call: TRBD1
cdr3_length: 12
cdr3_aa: CAGSRDSNEQFF
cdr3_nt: TGTGCCGGCAGCCGGGACAGCAATGAGCAGTTCTTC

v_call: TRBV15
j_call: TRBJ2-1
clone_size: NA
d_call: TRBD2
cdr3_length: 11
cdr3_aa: CAIRSGSKEFF
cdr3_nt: TGTGCCATAAGGAGCGGGAGTAAAGAGTTCTTC

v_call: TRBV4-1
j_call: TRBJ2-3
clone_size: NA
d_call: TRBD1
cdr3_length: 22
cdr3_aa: CASSQEPRQGARVLPSTDTQYF
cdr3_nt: TGCGCCAGCAGCCAAGAGCCGAGACAGGGGGCGCGGGTATTGCCAAGCACAGATACGCAGTATTTT

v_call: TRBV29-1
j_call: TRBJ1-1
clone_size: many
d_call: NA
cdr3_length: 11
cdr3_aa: CSVEWGTEAFF
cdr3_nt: TGCAGCGTTGAATGGGGGACTGAAGCTTTCTTT

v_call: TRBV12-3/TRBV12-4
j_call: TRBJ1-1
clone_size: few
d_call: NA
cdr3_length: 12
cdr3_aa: CASSRGSTEAFF
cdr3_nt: TGTGCCAGCAGTCGGGGTAGCACTGAAGCTTTCTTT

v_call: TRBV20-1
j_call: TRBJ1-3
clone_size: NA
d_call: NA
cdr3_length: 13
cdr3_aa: CSARALIQNTIYF
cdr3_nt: TGCAGTGCTAGGGCCCTCATCCAGAACACCATATATTTT

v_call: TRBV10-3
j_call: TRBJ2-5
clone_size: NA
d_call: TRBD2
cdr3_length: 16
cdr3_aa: CAISEMASGMFETQYF
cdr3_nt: TGTGCCATCAGTGAGATGGCTAGCGGGATGTTTGAGACCCAGTACTTC

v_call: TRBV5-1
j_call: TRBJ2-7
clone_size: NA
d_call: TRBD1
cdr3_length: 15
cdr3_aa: CASSLAGTETYEQYF
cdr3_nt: TGCGCCAGCAGCTTGGCCGGGACAGAAACCTACGAGCAGTACTTC

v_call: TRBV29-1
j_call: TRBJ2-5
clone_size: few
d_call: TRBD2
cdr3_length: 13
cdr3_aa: CSVELAGKETQYF
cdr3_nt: TGCAGCGTTGAATTAGCGGGGAAAGAGACCCAGTACTTC

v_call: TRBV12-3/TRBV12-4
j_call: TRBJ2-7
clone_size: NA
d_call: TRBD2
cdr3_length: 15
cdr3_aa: CASSTRLAEPYEQYF
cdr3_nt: TGTGCCAGCAGTACTCGACTAGCGGAGCCTTACGAGCAGTACTTC

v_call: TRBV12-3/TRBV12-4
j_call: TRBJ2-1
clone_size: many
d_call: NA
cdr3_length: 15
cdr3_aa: CASSLTLSSYNEQFF
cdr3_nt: TGTGCCAGCAGTTTAACACTGAGCTCCTACAATGAGCAGTTCTTC

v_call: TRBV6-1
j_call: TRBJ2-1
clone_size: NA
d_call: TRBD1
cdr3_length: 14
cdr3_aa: CASSEAGTAGEQFF
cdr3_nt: TGTGCCAGCAGTGAAGCGGGGACAGCAGGTGAGCAGTTCTTC

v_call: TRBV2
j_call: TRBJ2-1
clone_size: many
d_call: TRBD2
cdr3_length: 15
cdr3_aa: CASSSLAGSYNEQFF
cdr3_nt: TGTGCCAGCAGTTCCCTAGCGGGGAGCTACAATGAGCAGTTCTTC

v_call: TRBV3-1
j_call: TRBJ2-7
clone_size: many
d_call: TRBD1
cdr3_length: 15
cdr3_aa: CASSPGTGMSYEQYF
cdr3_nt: TGTGCCAGCAGCCCTGGGACAGGAATGTCCTACGAGCAGTACTTC

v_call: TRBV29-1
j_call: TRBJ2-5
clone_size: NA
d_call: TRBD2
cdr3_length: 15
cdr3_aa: CSVEFRGRARETQYF
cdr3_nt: TGCAGCGTTGAATTCCGCGGGAGGGCCAGGGAGACCCAGTACTTC

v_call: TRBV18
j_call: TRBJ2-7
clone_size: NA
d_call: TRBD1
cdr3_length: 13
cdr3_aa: CASSPGQVYEQYF
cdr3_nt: TGTGCCAGCTCACCGGGACAGGTATACGAGCAGTACTTC

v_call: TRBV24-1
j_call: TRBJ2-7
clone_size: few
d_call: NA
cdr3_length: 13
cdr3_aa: CATSAWGGYEQYF
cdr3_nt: TGTGCCACCAGTGCGTGGGGCGGCTACGAGCAGTACTTC